The 21 T cell receptor beta chains in this list originate from one sample, sequenced in a study of blood T cell repertoires in COVID-19. TCRdb's table, derived via immunoSEQ multiplex PCR, lists solely in-frame clones and lacks some. The table records fewer than 200,000 clones, just under 90% of them present only once. Sequencing input: peripheral blood. The receptors here all came from a woman between 65 and 79 years old with COVID-19, enrolled during active disease.

V is TRBV27 and J is TRBJ1-5; 9 bases are a match to TRBD1. The CDR3 is made up of 15 amino acids. V dropped 5 bases and J dropped 4; count of bases not matched to a gene: 6. The V gene's germline CDR1 is MNHEY and CDR2 SMNVEV (reference sequence). The DNA for the CDR3 is TGTGCCAGCAGTCCGATGGGACAGGGAAATCAGCCCCAGCATTTT. Amino acid sequence: CASSPMGQGNQPQHF.

The V and J genes are TRBV6-1 and TRBJ1-6, with 8 bases matching TRBD1. CDR1 and CDR2 from the germline V gene are MNHNS and SASEGT. V shed 6 bases and J 7 bases; nucleotides not matched to a gene: 5. The CDR3 consists of 14 residues. CDR3 bases: TGTGCCAGCAGGGTCGGACAGGGAAATTCACCCCTCCACTTT. Translated, it gives CASRVGQGNSPLHF.

This clone was counted only a few times. The chain combines TRBV20-1 with TRBJ2-7; maybe TRBD2 (6 bases). This CDR3 is built from 11 residues. The germline V gene encodes CDR1 DFQATT and CDR2 SNEGSKA (reference sequence). Trimming shortened V by 6 bases and J by 6 bases, and 12 bases separated the two germline ends. The DNA of the CDR3 is TGCAGTGCCCCGACTAGGGGCGAGCAGTACTTC. Protein: CSAPTRGEQYF.

The V gene is TRBV7-2, the J gene TRBJ2-7, with TRBD2 identical over 8 bases. Germline assignment: CDR1 SGHTA and CDR2 FQGNSA. This CDR3 spans 15 amino acids. Unmatched junction bases numbered 5, after V lost 1 base and J lost 3 bases. As DNA, the CDR3 is TGTGCCAGCAGCTTAGATAGCGGGAACAACTACGAGCAGTACTTC. It is translated as CASSLDSGNNYEQYF.

V usage is TRBV2 and J usage is TRBJ2-7; D is undetermined. The CDR3 covers 11 residues. The germline V gene encodes CDR1 SNHLY and CDR2 FYNNEI. The ends were cut back, 6 bases at V and 0 bases at J, with 3 bases in the middle. The DNA for the CDR3 is TGTGCCAGCAGGGCCTCCTACGAGCAGTACTTC. Residues: CASRASYEQYF.

V gene TRBV7-9 combines with J gene TRBJ2-5, with D hard to call. The V and J ends lost 7 bases and 2 bases respectively, with 8 bases between them. This CDR3 has 12 residues. Germline V gene lookup returns CDR1 SEHNR and CDR2 FQNEAQ (reference sequence). The CDR3 loop is CASTAVQETQYF. CDR3 bases: TGTGCCAGCACCGCGGTGCAAGAGACCCAGTACTTC.

This rearrangement joins TRBV2 to TRBJ2-1, with TRBD2 identical over 14 bases. With V trimmed by 6 bases and J by 2 bases, 12 bases remained unmatched. Germline-derived CDR1 and CDR2 are SNHLY and FYNNEI. The CDR3 length is 19 residues. The CDR3 protein is CASRGRLAGGLRTYNEQFF. CDR3 nucleotides: TGTGCCAGCAGGGGCCGACTAGCGGGAGGGCTTAGAACCTACAATGAGCAGTTCTTC.

This chain connects TRBV25-1 to TRBJ2-7, with a weak D call TRBD1 (7 bases). Germline values: CDR1 MGHDK, CDR2 SYGVNS. Trimming removed 1 base from V and 2 bases from J, with 12 bases in between. This CDR3 is built from 15 residues. In nucleotides, the CDR3 is TGTGCCAGCAGTGAATTTTCAGGGGGGACCTACGAGCAGTACTTC. Amino acid sequence: CASSEFSGGTYEQYF.

The CDR3 nucleotides read TGTGCCAGCTGGCGGGGCAGCACAGATACGCAGTATTTT. Amino acid sequence: CASWRGSTDTQYF. The V gene is TRBV6-5, the J gene TRBJ2-3; tentatively, D is TRBD2 (6 bases). The CDR3 has 13 amino acids. Germline V gene lookup returns CDR1 MNHEY and CDR2 SVGAGI. The V and J ends lost 8 bases and 0 bases respectively, with 9 bases between them.

The V call is TRBV6-5, the J call TRBJ1-5; possibly TRBD1 for D (6 bases). There are 15 residues in the CDR3. Germline V gene lookup returns CDR1 MNHEY and CDR2 SVGAGI. V lost 6 bases, J lost 0 bases, and 12 bases lay in between. CDR3 sequence: CASSPTGNSNQPQHF. In nucleotides, the CDR3 is TGTGCCAGCAGCCCCACAGGGAATAGCAATCAGCCCCAGCATTTT.

The genes are TRBV30 and TRBJ1-2, with 10 bases lining up with TRBD1. Per germline, CDR1 GTSNPN and CDR2 SVGIG (reference sequence). The CDR3 spans 14 residues. V lost 4 bases and J lost 7; bases outside the gene matches: 9. CDR3 DNA: TGTGCCTGGAATAAAGGACAGGGGGACATTGGCTACACCTTC. It codes for CAWNKGQGDIGYTF.

The V call is TRBV4-2, the J call TRBJ1-5, with D possibly TRBD1 on 6 matching bases. Germline V gene data show CDR1 as LGHNA and CDR2 as YNFKEQ. The CDR3 totals 15 residues. V was clipped by 0 bases and J by 3 bases, with 9 bases between them. The CDR3 nucleotides read TGTGCCAGCAGCCAAGACAGGGGTTCCAATCAGCCCCAGCATTTT. It yields the protein CASSQDRGSNQPQHF.

The chain combines TRBV7-2 with TRBJ1-5, with no clear D. Germline V CDR1 and CDR2: SGHTA, FQGNSA. V gave up 3 bases and J gave up 5 bases, with 5 bases separating them. The CDR3 spans 12 residues. The CDR3 here is CASSFSDQPQHF. CDR3 DNA sequence: TGTGCCAGCAGCTTCAGTGATCAGCCCCAGCATTTT. Drawing the rest from reference TRBV7-2 and TRBJ1-5, the complete variable domain is GAGVSQSPSNKVTEKGKDVELRCDPISGHTALYWYRQSLGQGLEFLIYFQGNSAPDKSGLPSDRFSAERTGGSVSTLTIQRTQQEDSAVYLCASSFSDQPQHFGDGTRLSIL.

The V and J genes are TRBV6-4 and TRBJ1-1; D possibly corresponds to TRBD1 (5 bases). The germline V gene has CDR1 MRHNA and CDR2 SNTAGT. This CDR3 is built from 15 residues. Trimming took 6 bases from V and 3 from J, leaving 17 bases between them. Written as DNA, the CDR3 is TGTGCCAGCAGCCGGACGACAGACAGCTACACTGAAGCTTTCTTT. As protein: CASSRTTDSYTEAFF.

The V gene is TRBV7-3, the J gene TRBJ2-1, with 9 nucleotides matching TRBD2. The junction had 5 bases not matched to a gene; V was cut back by 2 bases and J by 3 bases. The CDR3 has 16 residues. Germline V CDR1 and CDR2: SGHTA, FQGTGA. The CDR3 bases are TGTGCCAGCAGCTTAGAAGCGGGAGGCCTCTACAATGAGCAGTTCTTC. It is translated as CASSLEAGGLYNEQFF. The full variable domain, completed using reference TRBV7-3 and TRBJ2-1, is GAGVSQTPSNKVTEKGKYVELRCDPISGHTALYWYRQSLGQGPEFLIYFQGTGAADDSGLPNDRFFAVRPEGSVSTLKIQRTERGDSAVYLCASSLEAGGLYNEQFFGPGTRLTVL.

The chain carries TRBV6-1 and TRBJ1-5, with 11 bases identical to TRBD1. The V gene's germline CDR1 is MNHNS and CDR2 SASEGT. The CDR3 runs 19 residues. Unmatched junction bases numbered 7, after V lost 0 bases and J lost 0 bases. The CDR3 here is CASSEAWDRGLYSNQPQHF. In nucleotides, the CDR3 is TGTGCCAGCAGTGAAGCCTGGGACAGGGGGTTATATAGCAATCAGCCCCAGCATTTT.

V usage is TRBV6-1 and J usage is TRBJ1-5, with D unclear. This CDR3 has 13 residues. The ends were cut back, 0 bases at V and 7 bases at J, with 7 bases in the middle. Germline CDR1 and CDR2: MNHNS and SASEGT. This chain's CDR3 is CASSEASYQPQHF. In nucleotides, the CDR3 is TGTGCCAGCAGTGAAGCTAGCTACCAGCCCCAGCATTTT.

This chain connects TRBV30 to TRBJ1-2; TRBD1 agrees at 9 bases. Germline V lookup: CDR1 GTSNPN, CDR2 SVGIG (reference sequence). The CDR3 extends over 14 amino acids. V was pared by 4 bases and J by 4 bases, with 7 bases of the junction left unmatched. As DNA, the CDR3 is TGTGCCTGGAATCCTACAGGGGGCGGCTATGGCTACACCTTC. Amino acids: CAWNPTGGGYGYTF.

A single count supports this clone. V usage is TRBV19 and J usage is TRBJ1-5; 9 bases map to TRBD1. After removal of 3 bases from V and 6 bases from J, the junction contained 6 bases not matched to a gene. The length of the CDR3 is 15 residues. Germline assignment: CDR1 LNHDA and CDR2 SQIVND (reference sequence). This CDR3 reads CASSITGGLGQPQHF. The CDR3 DNA is TGTGCCAGTAGTATCACAGGGGGCTTAGGTCAGCCCCAGCATTTT.

This clone was detected once. In the same sample, other DNA sequences code for this CDR3. The gene calls are TRBV3-1 (or the pseudogene TRBV3-2) and TRBJ2-1; weak D call: TRBD2 (5 bases). Germline CDR1 is LGHDT and CDR2 is YNNKEL (reference sequence). The CDR3 has 11 amino acids. With 1 base removed from V and 10 bases from J, the gap between germline ends came to 5 bases. This CDR3 is CASSQAGEQFF. The CDR3 nucleotides read TGTGCCAGCAGCCAAGCGGGGGAGCAGTTCTTC.

The V call is TRBV14, the J call TRBJ2-3; D may be TRBD1 (6 bases). V lost 1 base, J lost 1 base, and 6 bases lay in between. The length of the CDR3 is 14 residues. Germline V gene data show CDR1 as SGHDN and CDR2 as FVKESK. The CDR3 sequence: CASSQAGGTDTQYF. The DNA of the CDR3 is TGTGCCAGCAGCCAAGCAGGGGGCACAGATACGCAGTATTTT.